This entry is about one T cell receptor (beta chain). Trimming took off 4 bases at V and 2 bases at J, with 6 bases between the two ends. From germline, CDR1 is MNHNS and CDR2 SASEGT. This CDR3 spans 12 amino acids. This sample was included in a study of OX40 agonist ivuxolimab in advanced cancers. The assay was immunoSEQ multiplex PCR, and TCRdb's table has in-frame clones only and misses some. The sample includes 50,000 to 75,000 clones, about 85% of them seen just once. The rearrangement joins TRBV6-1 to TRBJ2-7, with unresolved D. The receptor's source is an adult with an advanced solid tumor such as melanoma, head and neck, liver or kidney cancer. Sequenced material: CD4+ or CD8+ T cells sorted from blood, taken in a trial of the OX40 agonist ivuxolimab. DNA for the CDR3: TGTGCCAGCAGTGCCGTCCCCTACGAGCAGTACTTC. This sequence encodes CASSAVPYEQYF.